The next 23 T cell receptor beta chains were all read from a single sample in a study of blood T cell repertoires in COVID-19. Only in-frame clones appear in the TCRdb table, and some are missing; sequencing was by immunoSEQ multiplex PCR. The data contain some 86,000 clones, more than 85% of them singletons. The sample comprised peripheral blood. Source of these receptors: a human donor with active COVID-19. The donor label of this sample is uncertain.

This chain uses TRBV9 with TRBJ2-2; D may be TRBD2 (5 bases). The CDR3 consists of 16 residues. V lost 1 base and J lost 4, with 14 bases in between. Germline CDR1 and CDR2: SGDLS and YYNGEE. The DNA for the CDR3 is TGTGCCAGCAGCGTATCGTCGGAGGCACGCACCGGGGAGCTGTTTTTT. The encoded protein is CASSVSSEARTGELFF.

The CDR3 loop reads CASSIAKGAGETQYF. In DNA form, the CDR3 reads TGTGCCAGTAGTATAGCTAAGGGGGCCGGGGAGACCCAGTACTTC. This chain connects TRBV19 to TRBJ2-5, with TRBD1 matching over 7 bases. The ends lost 1 base at V and 5 bases at J; junction bases unmatched: 7. This CDR3 comprises 15 residues. CDR1 LNHDA and CDR2 SQIVND come from the germline V gene (reference sequence).

J is TRBJ2-2 and V is TRBV5-4, with a possible D match to TRBD1 (6 bases). The CDR3 runs to 15 residues. Looked up from germline, CDR1 is SGHNT and CDR2 is YYREEE (reference sequence). V gave up 4 bases and J gave up 7 bases, with 17 bases separating them. The DNA for the CDR3 is TGTGCCAGCAGCCCGAAGAACATAGGGGGCGGGGAGCTGTTTTTT. Its protein product is CASSPKNIGGGELFF.

This clone was observed a single time. The J gene is TRBJ2-7, the V gene TRBV2; possibly TRBD2 for D (6 bases). The CDR3 has 14 residues. V gave up 2 bases and J gave up 2 bases, with 10 bases separating them. Per germline, CDR1 SNHLY and CDR2 FYNNEI. CDR3 sequence: CASSELRGAYEQYF. The DNA for the CDR3 is TGTGCCAGCAGTGAATTGCGCGGGGCCTACGAGCAGTACTTC.

This rearrangement joins TRBV7-2 to TRBJ1-6, with 7 bases fitting TRBD1. The J segment lost 10 bases and the V segment lost 3 bases, leaving 9 bases of the junction unmatched. This CDR3 contains 15 residues. Germline CDR1 is SGHTA and CDR2 is FQGNSA. The CDR3 here is CASSFEGQVGSPLHF. CDR3 coding DNA: TGTGCCAGCAGCTTCGAAGGACAGGTGGGGTCACCCCTCCACTTT.

V usage is TRBV5-1 and J usage is TRBJ2-3; TRBD1 might be the D (6 bases). The CDR3 extends over 15 amino acids. CDR1 is SGHRS and CDR2 is YFSETQ in the germline V gene. The V and J ends lost 1 base and 2 bases respectively, with 11 bases between them. CDR3 nucleotide sequence: TGCGCCAGCAGCTTGATGACAGGAAACACAGATACGCAGTATTTT. Amino acid sequence: CASSLMTGNTDTQYF. The variable domain in full, with the rest retrieved from reference TRBV5-1 and TRBJ2-3, is KAGVTQTPRYLIKTRGQQVTLSCSPISGHRSVSWYQQTPGQGLQFLFEYFSETQRNKGNFPGRFSGRQFSNSRSEMNVSTLELGDSALYLCASSLMTGNTDTQYFGPGTRLTVL.

The table lists this clone with a few counts. The chain uses TRBV2 and TRBJ1-5, with no clear D. Germline loops: CDR1 SNHLY, CDR2 FYNNEI. The V and J ends lost 3 bases and 1 base respectively, with 10 bases between them. The CDR3 is made up of 15 amino acids. The CDR3 coding sequence is TGTGCCAGCAGTGATCGGAGGGTCAGCAATCAGCCCCAGCATTTT. Protein: CASSDRRVSNQPQHF.

This clone turned up a few times. The rearrangement joins TRBV9 to TRBJ1-3; 7 bases map to TRBD1. The CDR3 sequence is 18 residues long. V lost 0 bases, J lost 0 bases, and 9 bases stayed unmatched. The germline V gene encodes CDR1 SGDLS and CDR2 YYNGEE. CDR3: CASSVAPGTAGSGNTIYF. The CDR3 DNA reads as TGTGCCAGCAGCGTAGCGCCCGGGACAGCCGGCTCTGGAAACACCATATATTTT.

The chain recombines TRBV6-5 with TRBJ1-5; 9 nucleotides line up with TRBD1. The CDR3 extends over 15 amino acids. The V segment lost 6 bases and the J segment 7 bases; nucleotides outside the gene matches: 10. Germline lookup yields CDR1 MNHEY and CDR2 SVGAGI. The chain's CDR3 is CASSYTGGANQPQHF. CDR3 nucleotide sequence: TGTGCCAGCAGCTATACAGGGGGCGCGAACCAGCCCCAGCATTTT.

The chain joins TRBV11-2 to TRBJ2-7, with a possible D match to TRBD1 (5 bases). The CDR3 contains 14 residues. V lost 5 bases, J lost 2 bases, and 13 bases lay in between. Germline V gene sequence: CDR1 SGHAT, CDR2 FQNNGV. CDR3 in DNA: TGTGCCAGCAGCCTTATTGACAGAACCTACGAGCAGTACTTC. It translates to CASSLIDRTYEQYF.

The gene calls are TRBV6-5 and TRBJ1-2, with D possibly being TRBD1 (6 bases). The CDR3 spans 14 residues. Trimming removed 5 bases at V and 5 bases at J, with 15 bases between. Germline V gives CDR1 MNHEY, CDR2 SVGAGI. The CDR3 DNA follows: TGTGCCAGCAGTCCGCAAGGGGGGGATTATGGCTACACCTTC. Translated, it gives CASSPQGGDYGYTF.

V gene TRBV12-5 combines with J gene TRBJ2-2; the D is unclear. The V end was cut by 0 bases, the J end by 3 bases, with 5 bases between. From germline, CDR1 is LGHNT and CDR2 FRNRAP. This CDR3 is 14 amino acids long. CDR3 region: CASGLVEYTGELFF. The CDR3 nucleotides are TGTGCTAGTGGTTTGGTCGAGTACACCGGGGAGCTGTTTTTT.

The chain joins TRBV24-1 to TRBJ1-1, with TRBD1 as a possible D gene (5 bases). The germline gives CDR1 KGHDR, CDR2 SFDVKD. Trimming took off 5 bases at V and 3 bases at J, with 12 bases between the two ends. This CDR3 has 14 amino acids. The CDR3 sequence is CATSGGHGDTEAFF. CDR3 nucleotide sequence: TGTGCCACCAGTGGAGGACATGGGGACACTGAAGCTTTCTTT.

This clone has just one count. V usage is TRBV4-1 and J usage is TRBJ1-1; D is ambiguous. CDR3 size: 16 residues. V shed 4 bases and J shed 1 base, with 16 bases lying between them. Germline CDR1 reads MGHRA; CDR2 reads YSYEKL. Here the CDR3 DNA reads TGCGCCAGCAGCCTGCGGGCAGGCCAAAAGAACACTGAAGCTTTCTTT. It translates to CASSLRAGQKNTEAFF.

This chain uses TRBV6-5 with TRBJ2-7; a possible D gene is TRBD1 (5 bases). From germline, CDR1 is MNHEY and CDR2 SVGAGI. Trimming stripped 6 bases from V and 3 bases from J, with 12 bases between. The CDR3 contains 13 residues. The CDR3 DNA reads TGTGCCAGCAGGGGTCAGACAGTCTACGAGCAGTACTTC. Its translation: CASRGQTVYEQYF.

V gene TRBV28 combines with J gene TRBJ2-3; D is uncertain. V was clipped by 1 base and J by 0 bases, with 11 bases between them. The CDR3 spans 16 residues. Germline CDR1 is MDHEN and CDR2 is SYDVKM. The CDR3, as DNA: TGTGCCAGCAGTTTATCGGTATTAGAAAGCACAGATACGCAGTATTTT. Its protein is CASSLSVLESTDTQYF.

The genes are TRBV6-2 or TRBV6-3 and TRBJ1-1; 11 nucleotides align to TRBD1. The ends lost 2 bases at V and 1 base at J; junction bases unmatched: 9. The length of the CDR3 is 18 residues. The germline gives CDR1 MNHEY, CDR2 SVGEGT. Written as DNA, the CDR3 is TGTGCCAGCAGTTACACGGCCGGGACAGGGGGGCGGAACACTGAAGCTTTCTTT. It is translated as CASSYTAGTGGRNTEAFF.

The rearrangement links TRBV19 to TRBJ1-2, with D possibly matching TRBD1 (5 bases). Germline CDR1 is LNHDA and CDR2 is SQIVND (reference sequence). V was trimmed by 7 bases and J by 3 bases, leaving 15 bases between them. This CDR3 is 14 amino acids long. Written as DNA, the CDR3 is TGTGCCAGTATTCCCGATGCGGGGGACTATGGCTACACCTTC. Translating it yields CASIPDAGDYGYTF.

The chain combines TRBV5-1 with TRBJ1-1; 7 bases line up with TRBD1. Trimming took 5 bases from V and 2 from J; bases not matched to a gene: 9. The CDR3 extends over 15 amino acids. Germline CDR1 and CDR2: SGHRS and YFSETQ. CDR3: CASRNLGQVNTEAFF. The CDR3 DNA reads TGCGCCAGCAGGAACCTAGGACAGGTCAACACTGAAGCTTTCTTT.

The gene calls are TRBV5-1 and TRBJ1-3; 8 bases fit TRBD1. This CDR3 has 16 amino acids. Trimming took 0 bases from V and 4 from J; bases not matched to a gene: 6. CDR1 and CDR2 from the germline V gene are SGHRS and YFSETQ. CDR3 sequence (DNA): TGCGCCAGCAGCTTGGGGCAGGGGGCAGCAGGAAACACCATATATTTT. Translation gives CASSLGQGAAGNTIYF. Full variable domain (remainder filled in from reference TRBV5-1 and TRBJ1-3): KAGVTQTPRYLIKTRGQQVTLSCSPISGHRSVSWYQQTPGQGLQFLFEYFSETQRNKGNFPGRFSGRQFSNSRSEMNVSTLELGDSALYLCASSLGQGAAGNTIYFGEGSWLTVV.

This clone was counted between two and nine times. V and J are TRBV4-2 and TRBJ1-6; 7 positions match TRBD1. The CDR3 is 17 residues long. The V gene end was trimmed by 5 bases and the J gene end by 0 bases; junction bases not matched to a gene: 7. Germline CDR1 reads LGHNA; CDR2 reads YNFKEQ. CDR3 coding DNA: TGTGCCAGCAGCATCCGACAGGGCCGCTCCTATAATTCACCCCTCCACTTT. It is translated as CASSIRQGRSYNSPLHF.

The V gene is TRBV6-1, the J gene TRBJ2-7; 10 bases line up with TRBD2. Per germline, CDR1 MNHNS and CDR2 SASEGT. CDR3 length equals 16 residues. V lost 3 bases and J lost 6; bases outside the gene matches: 11. The CDR3 sequence is CASSEGASGGPIEQYF. In nucleotides, the CDR3 is TGTGCCAGCAGTGAGGGGGCTAGCGGGGGACCGATCGAGCAGTACTTC.

The rearrangement uses TRBV19 and TRBJ2-3, with 13 bases matching TRBD2. In germline, CDR1 is LNHDA, CDR2 SQIVND (reference sequence). V was pared by 5 bases and J by 5 bases, with 7 bases of the junction left unmatched. The CDR3 runs to 16 residues. DNA for the CDR3: TGTGCCAGTAGTTTACTAGCGGGGGGGCTTGTAGATACGCAGTATTTT. Protein: CASSLLAGGLVDTQYF. Full variable domain (rest looked up from reference TRBV19 and TRBJ2-3): DGGITQSPKYLFRKEGQNVTLSCEQNLNHDAMYWYRQDPGQGLRLIYYSQIVNDFQKGDIAEGYSVSREKKESFPLTVTSAQKNPTAFYLCASSLLAGGLVDTQYFGPGTRLTVL.